These 21 T cell receptor beta chains originate from one sample sequenced in a study of T-cell memory formation after mild COVID-19 (dated by TCRdb to 2020 to 2022). Receptor libraries were prepared by 5' RACE. Sequencing was carried out with an Illumina NovaSeq 6000. TCRdb cleaned the public reads at Q25 with fastp, built clones with MiXCR and kept in-frame beta chains. One record per CDR3 amino acid sequence lists the most common genes and DNA. This sample lists roughly 110,000 distinct CDR3 sequences; approximately 22% were detected once. The ten top clones hold approximately 40% of the sample. Sequencing input: PBMCs or a T cell subset sorted from them (not recorded which). Receptors originate from a young man who had mild COVID-19 (a few samples of this study predate the infection). The sample titles of this study are shuffled in the database, so cell type and time point are left out; the donor was told from shared clones.

J is TRBJ2-6 and V is TRBV29-1; D is perhaps TRBD1 (6 bases). The CDR3 has 16 residues. The V end was cut by 6 bases, the J end by 0 bases, with 15 bases between. The germline V gene encodes CDR1 SQVTM and CDR2 ANQGSEA. For the CDR3, the DNA is TGCAGCGTGCTAGGGACGGACAGCTCTGGGGCCAACGTCCTGACTTTC. Its protein is CSVLGTDSSGANVLTF. The full variable domain, completed using reference TRBV29-1 and TRBJ2-6, is SAVISQKPSRDICQRGTSLTIQCQVDSQVTMMFWYRQQPGQSLTLIATANQGSEATYESGFVIDKFPISRPNLTFSTLTVSNMSPEDSSIYLCSVLGTDSSGANVLTFGAGSRLTVL.

The chain combines TRBV5-6 with TRBJ2-1, with TRBD1 matching over 7 bases. The CDR3 has 19 amino acids. The V and J ends lost 4 bases and 0 bases, in that order; junction bases with no gene match: 16. Per germline, CDR1 SGHDT and CDR2 YYEEEE. CDR3 residues: CASSHTAGTVALSYNEQFF. CDR3 bases: TGTGCCAGCAGCCATACCGCCGGGACAGTCGCCCTCTCCTACAATGAGCAGTTCTTC.

The chain couples TRBV6-6 to TRBJ2-1; weak D call: TRBD2 (5 bases). This CDR3 has 16 amino acids. Germline V gene lookup returns CDR1 MNHNY and CDR2 SVGAGI (reference sequence). The V and J ends lost 2 bases and 0 bases respectively, with 11 bases between them. CDR3 sequence (DNA): TGTGCCAGCAGTTACGAGGCGGGTCGCTCCTACAATGAGCAGTTCTTC. Protein product: CASSYEAGRSYNEQFF.

A few counts support this clonotype. J is TRBJ1-5 and V is TRBV28; 9 bases align to TRBD1. Germline V gene data show CDR1 as MDHEN and CDR2 as SYDVKM. V shed 5 bases and J 7 bases; nucleotides not matched to a gene: 9. The CDR3 spans 15 residues. CDR3: CASSVSGQGLQPQHF. The CDR3 region has the DNA TGTGCCAGCAGTGTTTCTGGACAGGGGTTACAGCCCCAGCATTTT.

This sequence joins TRBV6-1 and TRBJ2-3; D remains unclear. Trimming took 0 bases from V and 3 from J, leaving 10 bases between them. The CDR3 spans 15 residues. Germline assignment: CDR1 MNHNS and CDR2 SASEGT. CDR3 sequence reads: CASSEAVVSTDTQYF. The CDR3 DNA reads as TGTGCCAGCAGTGAAGCGGTAGTGAGTACAGATACGCAGTATTTT.

This clonotype appeared many times. The CDR3 coding sequence is TGTGCCAGCAGCTTAGCACAACAGGAGTCCTACGAGCAGTACTTC. Translated, it gives CASSLAQQESYEQYF. The chain links TRBV7-6 to TRBJ2-7; the D gene is possibly TRBD1 (5 bases). Trimming left V 0 bases short and J 1 base short, with 10 bases between. This CDR3 is built from 15 residues. Germline loops: CDR1 SGHVS, CDR2 FNYEAQ.

This chain joins TRBV3-1 and TRBJ2-7; D perhaps matches TRBD2 (6 bases). V gave up 1 base and J gave up 6 bases, with 16 bases separating them. Looked up from germline, CDR1 is LGHDT and CDR2 is YNNKEL (reference sequence). This CDR3 comprises 15 residues. CDR3: CASSQVDQEGIEQYF. CDR3 nucleotides: TGTGCCAGCAGCCAAGTCGACCAGGAGGGGATCGAGCAGTACTTC.

In this sample, this clonotype turned up a few times. J is TRBJ2-7 and V is TRBV25-1, with D possibly being TRBD2 (6 bases). The CDR3 loop spans 10 amino acids. CDR1 MGHDK and CDR2 SYGVNS come from the germline V gene. The DNA of the CDR3 is TGTGCAACCCGGGGGTCCGAGCAGTACTTC. Amino acid sequence: CATRGSEQYF.

This sequence joins TRBV20-1 and TRBJ1-1, with 11 bases aligning to TRBD1. The germline V gene encodes CDR1 DFQATT and CDR2 SNEGSKA (reference sequence). The CDR3 is 19 residues long. V was pared by 0 bases and J by 5 bases, with 17 bases of the junction left unmatched. CDR3 in DNA: TGCAGTGCTAGAGATTCCGGGGTCGGGACAGGGGGTTTCGGAACTGAAGCTTTCTTT. Protein product: CSARDSGVGTGGFGTEAFF.

This clonotype was picked up a small number of times. The chain carries TRBV5-6 and TRBJ1-1; 8 bases line up with TRBD1. The ends lost 6 bases at V and 2 bases at J; junction bases unmatched: 6. Germline assignment: CDR1 SGHDT and CDR2 YYEEEE. The CDR3 consists of 14 residues. CDR3 bases: TGTGCCAGCAAATCGGGACAGGCTAACACTGAAGCTTTCTTT. Translation gives CASKSGQANTEAFF. Supplemented by reference TRBV5-6 and TRBJ1-1, the full variable domain reads DAGVTQSPTHLIKTRGQQVTLRCSPKSGHDTVSWYQQALGQGPQFIFQYYEEEERQRGNFPDRFSGHQFPNYSSELNVNALLLGDSALYLCASKSGQANTEAFFGQGTRLTVV.

This clonotype was seen a few times. The chain joins TRBV5-1 to TRBJ1-1; no definite D call. The germline V and J ends were trimmed by 8 bases and 2 bases, with 16 bases remaining between them. The CDR3 is made up of 14 amino acids. CDR1 and CDR2 from the germline V gene are SGHRS and YFSETQ. CDR3 region: CASSRLRLNTEAFF. The CDR3 DNA sequence: TGCGCCAGTTCCAGGCTGAGACTCAACACTGAAGCTTTCTTT.

This CDR3 reads CSVGQRGLSDTQYF. The CDR3 DNA reads TGCAGCGTTGGGCAGCGGGGGTTATCAGATACGCAGTATTTT. The chain carries TRBV29-1 and TRBJ2-3, with 8 bases lining up with TRBD2. After removal of 4 bases from V and 4 bases from J, the junction contained 7 bases not matched to a gene. This CDR3 has 14 amino acids. The germline gives CDR1 SQVTM, CDR2 ANQGSEA.

The chain couples TRBV10-3 to TRBJ2-2, with 7 bases fitting TRBD1. The V gene end was trimmed by 7 bases and the J gene end by 2 bases; junction bases not matched to a gene: 4. The CDR3 has 14 amino acids. CDR1 ENHRY and CDR2 SYGVKD come from the germline V gene. CDR3 amino acids: CAITRQGNTGELFF. CDR3 DNA sequence: TGTGCCATCACCCGACAGGGAAACACCGGGGAGCTGTTTTTT.

This clonotype has only a few counts. The V and J genes are TRBV24-1 and TRBJ2-3, with 8 bases identical to TRBD2. With V trimmed by 4 bases and J by 3 bases, 8 bases remained unmatched. Germline CDR1 KGHDR, CDR2 SFDVKD. The CDR3 is 16 amino acids. Here the CDR3 DNA reads TGTGCCACCAGTGAACCCGGCGGGACTAGTACAGATACGCAGTATTTT. Its translation is CATSEPGGTSTDTQYF.

This clonotype was recorded once. The chain carries TRBV4-1 and TRBJ2-3; 7 bases align to TRBD2. The trim removed 0 bases at V and 0 bases at J, leaving 6 bases unmatched. The length of the CDR3 is 17 residues. CDR1 and CDR2 from the germline V gene are MGHRA and YSYEKL. The CDR3 nucleotides are TGCGCCAGCAGCCAAGATCGAGGCGGGGGAAGCACAGATACGCAGTATTTT. Its translation: CASSQDRGGGSTDTQYF.

This clonotype was seen only a few times. The chain links TRBV4-1 to TRBJ2-3; the match to TRBD2 covers 8 bases. V lost 1 base to trimming and J lost 5 bases; unmatched junction nucleotides: 5. Germline-derived CDR1 and CDR2 are MGHRA and YSYEKL. The CDR3 runs to 15 residues. CDR3 nucleotide sequence: TGCGCCAGCAGCCAAGGGACTAGCTCGGAAGATACGCAGTATTTT. It translates to CASSQGTSSEDTQYF.

This chain uses TRBV12-3 or TRBV12-4 with TRBJ2-5; maybe TRBD1 (6 bases). This CDR3 is 13 amino acids long. Trimming stripped 9 bases from V and 2 bases from J, with 13 bases between. The CDR3, as DNA: TGTGCCAGTTCGGACAGTGCACAAGAGACCCAGTACTTC. Translated: CASSDSAQETQYF.

This sequence joins TRBV7-2 and TRBJ2-7; D is uncertain. This CDR3 has 13 residues. From germline, CDR1 is SGHTA and CDR2 FQGNSA. Trimming took off 6 bases at V and 6 bases at J, with 15 bases between the two ends. The CDR3 is CASSPGRVGEQYV. The CDR3 nucleotides read TGTGCCAGCAGTCCCGGACGGGTGGGCGAGCAGTACGTC.

V usage is TRBV12-3 or TRBV12-4 and J usage is TRBJ2-3, with TRBD2 matching 15 bases. After removal of 6 bases from V and 5 bases from J, the junction contained 6 bases not matched to a gene. CDR3 length equals 16 residues. In DNA form, the CDR3 reads TGTGCCAGCAGCCGGGGACTAGCGGGGGGATTAGATACGCAGTATTTT. This sequence encodes CASSRGLAGGLDTQYF.

The chain carries TRBV7-9 and TRBJ1-4, with D hard to call. With 5 bases removed from V and 6 bases from J, the gap between germline ends came to 16 bases. CDR1 and CDR2 from the germline V gene are SEHNR and FQNEAQ (reference sequence). This CDR3 spans 15 amino acids. The DNA of the CDR3 is TGTGCCAGCAGCCAAAGGAAGCGGGGTTATGAAAAACTGTTTTTT. Residues: CASSQRKRGYEKLFF.

The sample holds a few counts of this clonotype. The chain employs TRBV11-2 and TRBJ2-5; maybe TRBD2 (6 bases). CDR3 size: 14 residues. Germline CDR1 reads SGHAT; CDR2 reads FQNNGV. V dropped 4 bases and J dropped 5 bases, with 14 bases sitting between them. The DNA for the CDR3 is TGTGCCAGCAGCTCCTCCGGGGGAGGCGAGACCCAGTACTTC. This encodes CASSSSGGGETQYF.